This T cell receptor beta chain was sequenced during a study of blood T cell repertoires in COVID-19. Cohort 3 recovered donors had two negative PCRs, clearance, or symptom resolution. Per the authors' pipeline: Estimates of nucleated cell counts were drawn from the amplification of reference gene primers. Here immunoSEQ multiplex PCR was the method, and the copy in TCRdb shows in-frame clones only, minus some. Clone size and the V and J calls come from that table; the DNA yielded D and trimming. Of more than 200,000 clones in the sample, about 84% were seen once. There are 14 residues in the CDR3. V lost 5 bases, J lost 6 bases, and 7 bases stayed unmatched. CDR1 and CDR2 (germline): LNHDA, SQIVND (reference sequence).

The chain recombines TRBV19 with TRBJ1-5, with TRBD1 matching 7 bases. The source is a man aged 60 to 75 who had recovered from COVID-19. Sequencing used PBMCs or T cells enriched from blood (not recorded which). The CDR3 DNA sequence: TGTGCCAGTAGTTTCGGACAGGCCCGTCAGCCCCAGCATTTT. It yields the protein CASSFGQARQPQHF. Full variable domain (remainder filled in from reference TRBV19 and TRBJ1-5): DGGITQSPKYLFRKEGQNVTLSCEQNLNHDAMYWYRQDPGQGLRLIYYSQIVNDFQKGDIAEGYSVSREKKESFPLTVTSAQKNPTAFYLCASSFGQARQPQHFGDGTRLSIL.